Shown below are 21 T cell receptor beta chains from a single sample sequenced in a study of regulatory T cells in long-lasting Graves disease. As for time point: persistent/refractory GD, antithyroid drugs over 5 years with positive TRAb. Isolated PBMC RNA provided the starting material for the TCR library. iRepertoire HTBI primers and Arm-PCR of CDR3 regions built TCR beta libraries. TCRdb processed the multiplex PCR reads anew with MiXCR; each CDR3 protein has one entry. Of roughly 450,000 distinct CDR3 sequences detected, 20% to 25% appear once; the ten largest clones hold roughly 13%. Specimen: peripheral blood mononuclear cells (PBMCs), collected when the disease was refractory, from a patient treated with antithyroid drugs. These receptors came from a female donor with Graves disease.

The sample holds a few counts of this clonotype. This chain joins TRBV5-1 and TRBJ2-7, with TRBD2 as a possible D gene (6 bases). This CDR3 has 14 residues. V lost 3 bases and J lost 5, with 15 bases in between. Germline V gene lookup returns CDR1 SGHRS and CDR2 YFSETQ. CDR3 residues: CASSWRAAGNEQYF. The CDR3 DNA reads as TGCGCCAGCAGCTGGAGGGCCGCCGGGAACGAGCAGTACTTC. Full variable domain (rest looked up from reference TRBV5-1 and TRBJ2-7): KAGVTQTPRYLIKTRGQQVTLSCSPISGHRSVSWYQQTPGQGLQFLFEYFSETQRNKGNFPGRFSGRQFSNSRSEMNVSTLELGDSALYLCASSWRAAGNEQYFGPGTRLTVT.

The rearrangement uses TRBV5-6 and TRBJ1-1, with TRBD1 identical over 7 bases. CDR3 size: 13 residues. The germline V gene has CDR1 SGHDT and CDR2 YYEEEE. Trimming removed 4 bases from V and 11 bases from J; junction bases left unmatched: 11. The CDR3 reads CASSADRVGTAFF. CDR3 DNA sequence: TGTGCCAGCAGCGCAGACAGGGTCGGTACGGCTTTCTTT.

The rearrangement uses TRBV3-2 and TRBJ2-7; the tabulated D call, TRBD2, remains unverified against the DNA. TRBV3-2 is listed as a pseudogene. The length of the CDR3 is 16 residues. CDR3 bases: TGTGCCAGCAGCCAAGGATCAAGCGGGAGGGCCGATGAGCAGTACTTC. It specifies CASSQGSSGRADEQYF.

This clonotype was counted only a few times. V gene TRBV20-1 combines with J gene TRBJ2-2; 8 positions match TRBD1. V lost 5 bases to trimming and J lost 1 base; unmatched junction nucleotides: 3. Germline V lookup: CDR1 DFQATT, CDR2 SNEGSKA (reference sequence). The CDR3 extends over 14 amino acids. DNA of the CDR3: TGCAGTGCTGGGACAGGCCTGAACACCGGGGAGCTGTTTTTT. It codes for CSAGTGLNTGELFF.

This clonotype was seen ten or more times. The chain carries TRBV3-1 and TRBJ1-6, with D perhaps matching TRBD1 (5 bases). CDR1 and CDR2 (germline): LGHDT, YNNKEL (reference sequence). The germline V and J ends were trimmed by 2 bases and 9 bases, with 8 bases remaining between them. CDR3 length: 13 residues. The chain's CDR3 is CASSQLRGSPLHF. The CDR3 nucleotides read TGTGCCAGCAGCCAACTTAGGGGTTCACCCCTCCACTTT.

Comment on this clonotype: This could be a read error, since a much larger clone is one nucleotide away. The rearrangement links TRBV28 to TRBJ2-7, with TRBD1 matching over 9 bases. The V gene end was trimmed by 6 bases and the J gene end by 3 bases; junction bases not matched to a gene: 6. The germline V gene encodes CDR1 MDHEN and CDR2 SYDVKM. CDR3 length equals 14 residues. CDR3 sequence reads: CASRLTGGVYEQYF. The CDR3 DNA reads TGTGCCAGCAGGCTGACAGGGGGTGTCTACGAGCAGTACTTC.

The chain joins TRBV20-1 to TRBJ1-5; weak D call: TRBD1 (5 bases). Germline V lookup: CDR1 DFQATT, CDR2 SNEGSKA (reference sequence). The CDR3 spans 19 residues. Trimming removed 0 bases at V and 2 bases at J, with 23 bases between. CDR3 nucleotide sequence: TGCAGTGCTAGAGATCTCAAGAAAGTCTTAATAGGGGGCAATCAGCCCCAGCATTTT. Protein: CSARDLKKVLIGGNQPQHF.

This clonotype was observed once. The V and J genes are TRBV27 and TRBJ2-7; a possible D gene is TRBD2 (5 bases). CDR1 is MNHEY and CDR2 is SMNVEV in the germline V gene (reference sequence). Trimming removed 2 bases from V and 1 base from J, with 12 bases in between. The CDR3 is made up of 15 amino acids. The DNA of the CDR3 is TGTGCCAGCAGTTTAACGGGGATGGAATCCTACGAGCAGTACTTC. Its protein is CASSLTGMESYEQYF.

This clonotype has more than one count but fewer than ten. This rearrangement joins TRBV3-1 to TRBJ1-2; a possible D gene is TRBD1 (6 bases). The CDR3 extends over 15 amino acids. V dropped 2 bases and J dropped 4 bases, with 14 bases sitting between them. Germline CDR1 reads LGHDT; CDR2 reads YNNKEL (reference sequence). The CDR3 nucleotides are TGTGCCAGCAGCCAAACTCCGCAGGGGTTCTATGGCTACACCTTC. This translates into CASSQTPQGFYGYTF.

Regarding this clonotype: This sequence may be a read error, since a much larger clone differs from it by one base. Without the conserved terminal phenylalanine or tryptophan, this CDR3 likely stems from a read error. The rearrangement links TRBV7-8 to TRBJ1-6; weak D call: TRBD1 (6 bases). In germline, CDR1 is SGHVS, CDR2 FQNEAQ. Trimming cost V 3 bases and J 5 bases, with 11 bases left between them. This CDR3 has 15 residues. The CDR3 bases are TGTGCCAGCAGCTTTAGGACAGCTCATAATTCACCCCTCCACCTT. It encodes CASSFRTAHNSPLHL.

This clonotype was recorded at least ten times. The V and J genes are TRBV28 and TRBJ1-1; no reliable D call. The V end lost 6 bases, the J end lost 1 base, and 12 bases lay between the germline ends. The CDR3 is 14 residues long. Germline CDR1 is MDHEN and CDR2 is SYDVKM. The CDR3 sequence is CASRVSLENTEAFF. As DNA, the CDR3 is TGTGCCAGCAGAGTGTCGCTAGAGAACACTGAAGCTTTCTTT.

In this sample, this clonotype turned up a few times. The chain joins TRBV6-1 to TRBJ2-6; D is perhaps TRBD2 (5 bases). CDR3 length: 16 amino acids. Germline CDR1 MNHNS, CDR2 SASEGT. V gave up 6 bases and J gave up 0 bases, with 12 bases separating them. The CDR3 region is CASSIRGTSGANVLTF. CDR3 nucleotide sequence: TGTGCCAGCAGCATACGGGGAACCTCTGGGGCCAACGTCCTGACTTTC.

The sample holds many counts of this clonotype. The chain links TRBV7-9 to TRBJ2-2, with D hard to call. Trimming took off 5 bases at V and 5 bases at J, with 12 bases between the two ends. From germline, CDR1 is SEHNR and CDR2 FQNEAQ (reference sequence). The CDR3 runs to 14 residues. CDR3 DNA: TGTGCCAGCAGCCCCGACCGCCGGACCGGGGAGCTGTTTTTT. As protein: CASSPDRRTGELFF.

In this sample, this clonotype turned up many times. This chain connects TRBV28 to TRBJ2-7; maybe TRBD2 (6 bases). V was cut by 5 bases and J by 4 bases, with 12 bases left in between. CDR1 is MDHEN and CDR2 is SYDVKM in the germline V gene. The length of the CDR3 is 13 residues. CDR3 region: CASSPGRRYEQYF. CDR3 DNA: TGTGCCAGCAGTCCCGGGAGAAGGTACGAGCAGTACTTC.

This clonotype has just a few counts. The V and J genes are TRBV19 and TRBJ1-2, with D perhaps matching TRBD1 (5 bases). CDR1 and CDR2 (germline): LNHDA, SQIVND (reference sequence). The CDR3 sequence is 14 residues long. The ends were cut back, 3 bases at V and 1 base at J, with 9 bases in the middle. In DNA form, the CDR3 reads TGTGCCAGTAGTATTGGGACGAATAACTATGGCTACACCTTC. This translates into CASSIGTNNYGYTF.

This clonotype has just a few counts. CDR3 sequence reads: CSAKSDKGYEQYF. CDR3 in DNA: TGCAGTGCTAAATCCGACAAAGGGTACGAGCAGTACTTC. V gene TRBV20-1 combines with J gene TRBJ2-7; no reliable D call. Germline lookup yields CDR1 DFQATT and CDR2 SNEGSKA (reference sequence). CDR3 size: 13 residues. The germline V and J ends were trimmed by 4 bases and 4 bases, with 14 bases remaining between them.

The rearrangement links TRBV3-1 to TRBJ2-6; D is uncertain. CDR1 and CDR2 from the germline V gene are LGHDT and YNNKEL (reference sequence). Trimming shortened V by 0 bases and J by 1 base, and 7 bases separated the two germline ends. This CDR3 contains 16 residues. CDR3 sequence (DNA): TGTGCCAGCAGCCAAGAAGGGTGGTCTGGGGCCAACGTCCTGACTTTC. The encoded protein is CASSQEGWSGANVLTF.

This chain joins TRBV11-2 and TRBJ2-2, with a tentative D call TRBD1 (6 bases). The CDR3 is 16 residues long. Per the germline V gene, CDR1 is SGHAT and CDR2 is FQNNGV. V lost 0 bases to trimming and J lost 6 bases, with 14 bases between them. CDR3 nucleotides: TGTGCCAGCAGCTTAGATTGGCAGGGGTACGCCGGGGAGCTGTTTTTT. Translating gives CASSLDWQGYAGELFF.

In its sample, this clonotype was seen many times. The chain recombines TRBV12-3 or TRBV12-4 with TRBJ2-2, with D possibly matching TRBD1 (5 bases). The CDR3 covers 18 residues. Trimming took off 6 bases at V and 2 bases at J, with 22 bases between the two ends. The CDR3 DNA follows: TGTGCCAGCAGGGAATCAGGAAGGGGTCTCCTTAACACCGGGGAGCTGTTTTTT. This encodes CASRESGRGLLNTGELFF.

The chain is built from TRBV20-1 and TRBJ2-3; the match to TRBD2 covers 8 bases. CDR1 is DFQATT and CDR2 is SNEGSKA in the germline V gene (reference sequence). After removal of 3 bases from V and 2 bases from J, the junction contained 13 bases not matched to a gene. CDR3 length: 17 residues. This chain's CDR3 is CSARSSGGGGTTDTQYF. The CDR3 DNA sequence: TGCAGTGCTAGGTCGTCGGGAGGCGGGGGGACCACAGATACGCAGTATTTT.

This clonotype has ten or more counts. In nucleotides, the CDR3 is TGTGCCAGCAGCCCTCCATTAAGGACAGGGACATACGAGCAGTACTTC. Residues: CASSPPLRTGTYEQYF. The rearrangement links TRBV12-3 or TRBV12-4 to TRBJ2-7, with TRBD1 matching over 8 bases. V lost 6 bases and J lost 4; bases outside the gene matches: 14. The CDR3 sequence is 16 residues long.